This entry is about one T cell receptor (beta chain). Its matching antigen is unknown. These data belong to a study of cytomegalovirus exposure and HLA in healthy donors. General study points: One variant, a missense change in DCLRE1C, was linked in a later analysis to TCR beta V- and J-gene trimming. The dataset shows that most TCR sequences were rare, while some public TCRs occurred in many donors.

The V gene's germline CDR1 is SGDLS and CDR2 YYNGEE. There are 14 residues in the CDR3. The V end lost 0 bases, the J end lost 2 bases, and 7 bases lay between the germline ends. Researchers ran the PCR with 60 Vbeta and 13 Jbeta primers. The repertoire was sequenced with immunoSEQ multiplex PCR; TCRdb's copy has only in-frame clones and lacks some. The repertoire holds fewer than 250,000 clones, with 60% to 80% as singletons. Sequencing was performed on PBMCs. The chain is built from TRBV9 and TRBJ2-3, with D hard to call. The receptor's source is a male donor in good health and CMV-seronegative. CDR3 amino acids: CASSVDAATDTQYF. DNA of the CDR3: TGTGCCAGCAGCGTAGATGCGGCCACAGATACGCAGTATTTT. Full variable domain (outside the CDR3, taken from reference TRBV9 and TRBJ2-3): DSGVTQTPKHLITATGQRVTLRCSPRSGDLSVYWYQQSLDQGLQFLIQYYNGEERAKGNILERFSAQQFPDLHSELNLSSLELGDSALYFCASSVDAATDTQYFGPGTRLTVL.